The rows below give T cell receptor beta chains drawn from one sample of a study of shared clonotypes between healthy human individuals. The protocol was immunoSEQ multiplex PCR, while the TCRdb copy is restricted to in-frame clones and leaves out a portion. The table shows about 960,000 clones, with 76% occurring only once. The specimen was memory CD4+ T cells sorted from blood. The origin of the receptors is a young man in good health. Each CDR3 is given with its conserved first and last residue. The D gene is left open where the match is weak. Clone size is stated in some rows and not others, as once, few, many or a class when expanded.

TRBJ1-6 | TRBD1 | TRBV5-1 | - | CASSLGTGEGSPLHF | TGCGCCAGCAGCTTGGGGACAGGGGAAGGATCACCCCTCCACTTT
TRBJ2-7 | - | TRBV6-5 | - | CASSYSKLSYEQYF | TGTGCCAGCAGTTACTCGAAGCTTTCCTACGAGCAGTACTTC
TRBJ2-7 | TRBD1 | TRBV27 | - | CASSSGQASLTSYEQYF | TGTGCCAGCAGTTCAGGACAGGCCTCTTTGACCAGCTACGAGCAGTACTTC
TRBJ2-1 | TRBD1 | TRBV18 | - | CASSPPMGQINNEQFF | TGTGCCAGCTCACCACCAATGGGACAGATAAACAATGAGCAGTTCTTC
TRBJ1-3 | - | TRBV7-2 | - | CASSLSMGGNTIYF | TGTGCCAGCAGCCTAAGCATGGGAGGAAACACCATATATTTT
TRBJ1-5 | - | TRBV2 | - | CASSENGPLAGQPQHF | TGTGCCAGCAGTGAAAACGGTCCCCTGGCCGGGCAGCCCCAGCATTTT
TRBJ2-1 | - | TRBV14 | - | CASSQVGGISGQPFF | TGTGCCAGCAGCCAAGTGGGCGGGATTAGCGGACAGCCCTTCTTC
TRBJ2-3 | TRBD2 | TRBV7-2 | - | CASSETSGWGDTQYF | TGTGCCAGCAGCGAGACTAGCGGGTGGGGGGATACGCAGTATTTT
TRBJ1-5 | - | TRBV19 | many | CACRGKGSNQPQHF | TGTGCCTGTCGGGGGAAGGGGAGCAATCAGCCCCAGCATTTT
TRBJ2-7 | TRBD2 | TRBV5-6 | - | CASSSRGGVLDEQYF | TGTGCCAGCAGCTCGAGGGGAGGGGTTTTGGACGAGCAGTACTTC
TRBJ1-3 | TRBD1 | TRBV27 | - | CASSFTGAGNTIYF | TGTGCCAGCAGTTTTACAGGGGCTGGAAACACCATATATTTT
TRBJ2-5 | TRBD2 | TRBV5-1 | - | CASSFRREAQETQYF | TGCGCCAGCAGCTTCCGGCGGGAGGCACAAGAGACCCAGTACTTC
TRBJ1-5 | - | TRBV5-4 | - | CASSLDPAGNQPQHF | TGTGCCAGCAGCTTGGATCCCGCCGGCAATCAGCCCCAGCATTTT
TRBJ1-2 | - | TRBV5-1 | - | CASSSGGNYGYTF | TGCGCCAGCAGCTCCGGGGGGAACTATGGCTACACCTTC
TRBJ2-3 | TRBD1 | TRBV5-1 | - | CASSFGGTGSTDTQYF | TGCGCCAGCAGCTTCGGCGGGACAGGGAGCACAGATACGCAGTATTTT
TRBJ2-3 | TRBD1 | TRBV7-9 | - | CASSPDRTSTDTQYF | TGTGCCAGCAGCCCGGACAGGACTAGCACAGATACGCAGTATTTT
TRBJ2-3 | - | TRBV9 | few | CASSVGVWDTQYF | TGTGCCAGCAGCGTAGGGGTTTGGGATACGCAGTATTTT
TRBJ2-5 | TRBD2 | TRBV5-4 | once | CASSIFRTSGGSQETQYF | TGTGCCAGCAGCATATTTCGGACTAGCGGGGGGTCCCAAGAGACCCAGTACTTC
TRBJ1-2 | - | TRBV6-6 | - | CASSYDRYNYGYTF | TGTGCCAGCAGTTACGACAGATATAACTATGGCTACACCTTC
TRBJ1-6 | TRBD1 | TRBV27 | - | CASSSRQGRNSPLHF | TGTGCCAGCAGTAGCAGACAGGGGAGGAATTCACCCCTCCACTTT